This TCR beta chain appears in the sequencing data of a study of T cell changes during pregnancy in multiple sclerosis. The J segment lost 3 bases and the V segment lost 7 bases, leaving 4 bases of the junction unmatched. The germline gives CDR1 SGHVS, CDR2 FQNEAQ. This CDR3 is built from 13 residues. Here immunoSEQ multiplex PCR was the method, and the copy in TCRdb shows in-frame clones only, minus some. The sample records 25,000 to 30,000 clones, 90% to 95% being singletons. V usage is TRBV7-8 and J usage is TRBJ2-3; 7 bases match TRBD2. The sample in question was CD8+ T cells from peripheral blood mononuclear cells, obtained before pregnancy. The clonotype was recovered from a female donor with multiple sclerosis, enrolled in a pregnancy study. As DNA, the CDR3 is TGTGCCAGCAACCGGGGGGATACAGATACGCAGTATTTT. The encoded protein is CASNRGDTDTQYF.